These T cell receptor beta chains were read from a single sample in a study of regulatory T cells in long-lasting Graves disease. TCRdb fed the multiplex PCR reads into MiXCR, producing one record per CDR3 protein. This table has just over 600,000 distinct CDR3 sequences, around 15% appearing once. These data also formed part of another study, on T cells in Graves' hyperthyroidism and ophthalmopathy.

Specimen: peripheral blood mononuclear cells (PBMCs), collected at new diagnosis, from a patient treated with antithyroid drugs. The receptor set was obtained from a woman between 25 and 40 years old with Graves disease. Both conserved end residues are part of each CDR3. The D gene is left open where the match is weak. Where a row states a size, it is once, few, many or the class of an expanded clone; other rows omit it.

clone size	V gene	D gene	J gene	CDR3 DNA	CDR3 protein
many	TRBV29-1	NA	TRBJ2-1	TGCAGCGTTGCGGGACAAATATCGAACAATGAGCAGTTCTTC	CSVAGQISNNEQFF
few	TRBV30	NA	TRBJ1-3	TGTGCCTGGAAAATGGTCTTATCTGGAAACACCATATATTTT	CAWKMVLSGNTIYF
many	TRBV28	NA	TRBJ1-2	TGTGCCAGCAGTTTAAGAAGCTATGGCTACACCTTC	CASSLRSYGYTF
few	TRBV20-1	TRBD1	TRBJ1-3	TGCAGTGCGATGCACAGGGGGCATGGAAACACCATATATTTT	CSAMHRGHGNTIYF
many	TRBV28	TRBD2	TRBJ2-7	TGTGCCAGCAGTTTATGGGCGGCTAGCGGGAGGAGCGAGCAGTACTTC	CASSLWAASGRSEQYF
NA	TRBV7-9	TRBD1	TRBJ1-4	TGTGCCAGCAGCCATACCGATAGCCCCCAGGGGGTAGGGGAAAAACTGTTTTTT	CASSHTDSPQGVGEKLFF
many	TRBV10-3	NA	TRBJ1-1	TGTGCCATCAGGGATGGGCTTCGGACTGTTGTTAATCTGAACACTGAAGCTTTCTTT	CAIRDGLRTVVNLNTEAFF
NA	TRBV24-1	NA	TRBJ2-7	TGTGCCACCAGTGACCCCGGGCAGGGCTTCTACGAGCAGTACTTC	CATSDPGQGFYEQYF
few	TRBV5-1	NA	TRBJ1-1	TGCGCCAGCAGCCTGGGACATTTCAACACTGAAGCTTTCTTT	CASSLGHFNTEAFF
NA	TRBV6-5	TRBD1	TRBJ2-7	TGTGCCAGCAGTTACTCGGGACAGGGGGCGCGCGGGCAGTACTTC	CASSYSGQGARGQYF
many	TRBV5-8	NA	TRBJ2-5	TGTGCCAGCAGCTTGGTCTGGGCGAGCCAAGAGACCCAGTACTTC	CASSLVWASQETQYF
NA	TRBV18	NA	TRBJ1-4	TGTGCCAGCTCACCACGACAGGAAAATGAAAAACTGTTTTTT	CASSPRQENEKLFF
few	TRBV10-1	NA	TRBJ2-1	TGCGCCAGCAGTGACGATCTAGCGAGCTACAATGAGCAGTTCTTC	CASSDDLASYNEQFF
many	TRBV10-3	NA	TRBJ1-6	TGTGCCATCAGTAAGGCCTCCTCCTATAATTCACCCCTCCACTTT	CAISKASSYNSPLHF
NA	TRBV27	TRBD1	TRBJ2-7	TGTGCCAGCAGTTTATACCAGGGGGTCTCCGAGCAGTACTTC	CASSLYQGVSEQYF
few	TRBV5-6	NA	TRBJ1-4	TGTGCCAGCAGCTTGAAGGACAGTGAGACAACTAATGAAAAACTGTTTTTT	CASSLKDSETTNEKLFF
many	TRBV2	TRBD1	TRBJ2-7	TGTGCCAGCAGTGGGCCCTCCGGGACAGGGTTCCATAAGCAGTACTTC	CASSGPSGTGFHKQYF
few	TRBV3-1	TRBD2	TRBJ2-3	TGTGCCAGCAGCCCCACTACTAGCGGGCGCCGAGATACGCAGTATTTT	CASSPTTSGRRDTQYF
many	TRBV6-2/TRBV6-3	NA	TRBJ2-2	TGTGCCAGCAGTCCCCATTTGGCCGGGGAGCTGTTTTTT	CASSPHLAGELFF
few	TRBV6-1	NA	TRBJ1-4	TGTGCCAGCAGCCGTCGGCAAGGAACTAATGAAAAACTGTTTTTT	CASSRRQGTNEKLFF
NA	TRBV20-1	NA	TRBJ2-3	TGCAGTGCTAGCAGGGGTTTGCTGGCCGTTTCTTCCGATACGCAGTATTTT	CSASRGLLAVSSDTQYF
NA	TRBV20-1	NA	TRBJ2-3	TGCAGTGCTAAAGCCCGGGTCACCCCAGATACGCAGTATTTT	CSAKARVTPDTQYF
many	TRBV5-1	NA	TRBJ1-2	TGTGCCAGCAGCTTAGGACAGCTATATGGCTACACCTTC	CASSLGQLYGYTF
NA	TRBV5-1	TRBD1	TRBJ1-6	TGCGCCAGCAGTCGGGACAGGACGCAGTTTGGCTCACCCCTCCACTTT	CASSRDRTQFGSPLHF
NA	TRBV20-1	NA	TRBJ1-5	TGCAGTGCTACCTTTACGACAGGAGTCAATCAGCCCCAGCATTTT	CSATFTTGVNQPQHF
NA	TRBV5-1	NA	TRBJ1-1	TGCGCCAGCAGTTCCGGGATCGACACTGAAGCTTTCTTT	CASSSGIDTEAFF
NA	TRBV7-6	TRBD2	TRBJ2-1	TGTGCCAGCAGCTTAAGTAGCGGGAGGGGGTTTGAGCAGTTCTTC	CASSLSSGRGFEQFF
many	TRBV6-1	NA	TRBJ1-1	TGTGCCAGCAGTCTACGGACACTGAAGACTGAAGCTTTCTTT	CASSLRTLKTEAFF
few	TRBV9	NA	TRBJ2-7	TGTGCCAGCAGCGTAGGGTCCGGATCCTCCTACGAGCAGTACTTC	CASSVGSGSSYEQYF
many	TRBV30	NA	TRBJ1-4	TGTGCCTGGAGTGCCGTCGAAAAACTGTTTTTT	CAWSAVEKLFF
many	TRBV12-3/TRBV12-4	NA	TRBJ1-1	TGTGCCAGCAGTTTACTCTGGGGAACTGAAGCTTTCTTT	CASSLLWGTEAFF
NA	TRBV7-2	NA	TRBJ2-1	TGTGCCAGCAGCTTAGTCGGGCCCAGGGCCCATGAGCAGTTCTTC	CASSLVGPRAHEQFF
NA	TRBV7-2	NA	TRBJ2-7	TGTGCCACAGCTAGGGGGTCCTACGAGCAGTACTTC	CATARGSYEQYF
few	TRBV5-4	TRBD1	TRBJ2-7	TGTGCCAGCAGCACCCGAGGGGACAGGGTAAACGAGCAGTACTTC	CASSTRGDRVNEQYF
many	TRBV20-1	NA	TRBJ1-4	TGCAGTGCTAGAGATGCCCGGGCCCCCGAAAAACTGTTTTTT	CSARDARAPEKLFF
many	TRBV7-3	NA	TRBJ1-1	TGTGCCAGCAGCTTGAGGGGTGTGCGCACTGAAGCTTTCTTT	CASSLRGVRTEAFF
few	TRBV28	NA	TRBJ1-6	TGTGCCACTTTACAGGGACCATCGCCCCTCCACTTT	CATLQGPSPLHF
NA	TRBV20-1	TRBD1	TRBJ2-7	TGCAGTGCGACCGACCTGGACAGGGGGTTCTACGAGCAGTACTTC	CSATDLDRGFYEQYF
NA	TRBV30	NA	TRBJ1-4	TGTGCCTGGAGTGTTTTTGCAACTAATGAAAAACTGTTTTTT	CAWSVFATNEKLFF
many	TRBV7-2	TRBD1	TRBJ2-7	TGTGCCAGCAGCTTAGAAGGGGGCCCCTTCTACGAGCAGTACTTC	CASSLEGGPFYEQYF
many	TRBV7-3	TRBD1	TRBJ1-1	TGTGCCAGCAGCTTGGAGGGGGCGGTTGGGACTGAAGCTTTCTTT	CASSLEGAVGTEAFF
many	TRBV28	TRBD1	TRBJ1-5	TGTGCCAGCAGCCCCACAGGGGCGCGCAATCAGCCCCAGCATTTT	CASSPTGARNQPQHF
many	TRBV12-3/TRBV12-4	TRBD2	TRBJ2-7	TGTGCCAGCAGACTAGGGGCTAGCGGAAGCTACGAGCAGTACTTC	CASRLGASGSYEQYF
few	TRBV6-1	TRBD2	TRBJ2-7	TGTGCCAGCGGGGATAGCGGGAAGAACGAGCAGTACTTC	CASGDSGKNEQYF
NA	TRBV19	TRBD2	TRBJ2-1	TGTGCCAGTAGTATGGCGGGAGAAGCTCACAATGAGCAGTTCTTC	CASSMAGEAHNEQFF
NA	TRBV5-1	TRBD1	TRBJ1-2	TGCGCCAGCAGCCCGGAGGGGCGGACAGGGCTGTCCGGCTATGGCTACACCTTC	CASSPEGRTGLSGYGYTF
few	TRBV5-4	TRBD2	TRBJ2-1	TGTGCCAGCAGCTTAGACCTGGGCGGGGGCAATGAGCAGTTCTTC	CASSLDLGGGNEQFF
few	TRBV7-2	NA	TRBJ2-6	TGTGCCAGCAGCCTAACAGGAATCGGTGGGGCCAACGTCCTGACTTTC	CASSLTGIGGANVLTF
NA	TRBV18	NA	TRBJ2-1	TGTGCCAGCTCACCAGCGACAGTCAATGAGCAGTTCTTC	CASSPATVNEQFF
NA	TRBV30	NA	TRBJ1-2	TGTGCCTGGAGTTTCATAGGGGGTCTTGGCTACACCTTC	CAWSFIGGLGYTF
many	TRBV3-1	NA	TRBJ2-1	TGTGCCAGCAGCCCCGGGAAAGCTGGGCAGTTCTTC	CASSPGKAGQFF
few	TRBV7-2	TRBD1	TRBJ1-3	TGTGCCAGCAGCTTAGCGAAAACAGGGGTAGGGAACACCATATATTTT	CASSLAKTGVGNTIYF
few	TRBV27	TRBD1	TRBJ2-7	TGTGCCAGCAGAACGTGGGGGACAGGGAAAGTCGAGCAGTACTTC	CASRTWGTGKVEQYF